Listed below are T cell receptor beta chains from one sample, sequenced in a study of cytomegalovirus exposure and HLA in healthy donors. The table came from immunoSEQ multiplex PCR; TCRdb's copy has only in-frame clones and leaves some out. The data show 75,000 to 85,000 clones, 60% to 85% seen once. The sample taken for sequencing was PBMCs. The receptor set was obtained from a male donor in good health and CMV-seronegative. CDR3s include the opening cysteine and the closing phenylalanine or tryptophan. Each record gives: V gene, clone size, J gene, D gene, CDR3 protein, CDR3 DNA. A D gene is named only where the DNA matches it firmly. For some rows the clone size is stated as once, few or many, or as a class when expanded; others skip it.

>TRBV27|-|TRBJ1-2|TRBD1
CASSLSFGTGGFNGYPF
TGTGCCAGCAGTTTATCGTTCGGGACAGGGGGCTTTAATGGCTACCCCTTC
>TRBV18|-|TRBJ2-7|TRBD1
CASSPPAGTGTSYEQYF
TGTGCCAGCTCACCACCGGCCGGGACAGGGACTTCCTACGAGCAGTACTTC
>TRBV9|few|TRBJ1-2|-
CASSVQHRDSYTF
TGTGCCAGCAGCGTGCAGCACCGGGACAGCTACACCTTC
>TRBV5-1|few|TRBJ1-2|TRBD1
CASSLSTGTSGYTF
TGCGCCAGCAGCCTATCGACAGGGACGAGTGGCTACACCTTC
>TRBV7-3|-|TRBJ2-7|-
CASSPSDAGGEQYF
TGTGCCAGCAGCCCTTCGGACGCCGGGGGAGAGCAGTACTTC
>TRBV9|few|TRBJ1-2|-
CASSVGHYGYTF
TGTGCCAGCAGCGTGGGACATTATGGCTACACCTTC
>TRBV5-1|-|TRBJ1-4|TRBD1
CASSFTGDPAANEKLFF
TGCGCCAGCAGCTTCACAGGGGACCCAGCGGCTAATGAAAAACTGTTTTTT
>TRBV18|-|TRBJ1-1|-
CASSYTVNTEAFF
TGTGCCAGCTCATACACAGTAAACACTGAAGCTTTCTTT
>TRBV9|-|TRBJ2-3|TRBD2
CASSVGTSHPDTQYF
TGTGCCAGCAGCGTAGGGACTAGTCATCCAGATACGCAGTATTTT
>TRBV2|-|TRBJ1-5|TRBD1
CASSDVGAGGQPQHF
TGTGCCAGCAGTGACGTGGGAGCAGGGGGGCAGCCCCAGCATTTT
>TRBV7-9|-|TRBJ1-3|TRBD1
CAGRTGFSGNTIYF
TGTGCCGGTCGGACAGGCTTCTCTGGAAACACCATATATTTT
>TRBV2|-|TRBJ2-1|TRBD1
CASNKLRDRKYNEQFF
TGTGCCAGCAACAAACTCCGGGACAGGAAGTACAATGAGCAGTTCTTC
>TRBV10-3|-|TRBJ2-7|TRBD1
CAIRDRAREQYF
TGTGCCATCAGAGACAGGGCCAGGGAGCAGTACTTC
>TRBV15|-|TRBJ1-4|-
CATSRAGAAYNEKLFF
TGTGCCACCAGCAGAGCTGGGGCAGCTTATAATGAAAAACTGTTTTTT
>TRBV9|-|TRBJ2-7|TRBD1
CASSVGQAATYEQYF
TGTGCCAGCAGCGTCGGACAGGCCGCCACCTACGAGCAGTACTTC
>TRBV19|-|TRBJ1-2|TRBD1
CASRTGGGYGYTF
TGTGCCAGTAGGACAGGGGGCGGCTATGGCTACACCTTC
>TRBV7-2|-|TRBJ2-7|TRBD2
CASSLAGGGYEQYF
TGTGCCAGCAGCTTAGCGGGGGGGGGCTACGAGCAGTACTTC
>TRBV7-2|-|TRBJ1-1|-
CASSLAGVDTEAFF
TGTGCCAGCAGCTTAGCCGGAGTGGACACTGAAGCTTTCTTT
>TRBV30|-|TRBJ1-3|TRBD1
CAHGQGGNTIYF
TGTGCCCATGGACAGGGTGGAAACACCATATATTTT
>TRBV15|few|TRBJ2-7|-
CATSTRREFNYEQYF
TGTGCCACCAGCACGAGACGGGAGTTTAACTACGAGCAGTACTTC
>TRBV7-9|once|TRBJ2-7|-
CSSSSSEGFYEQYF
TGTTCCAGCAGCTCCTCCGAGGGATTCTACGAGCAGTACTTC
>TRBV19|-|TRBJ1-2|TRBD1
CASSLTGTGNYGYPF
TGTGCCAGTAGCTTGACCGGGACAGGGAACTATGGCTACCCCTTC
>TRBV2|once|TRBJ1-2|-
CASRPEDYGYTF
TGTGCCAGCAGACCCGAGGACTATGGCTACACCTTC
>TRBV6-1|once|TRBJ2-7|TRBD2
CASSVGDYPYEQYF
TGTGCCAGCAGTGTAGGGGACTACCCCTACGAGCAGTACTTC
>TRBV9|-|TRBJ2-1|-
CASSLQGGEQFF
TGTGCCAGCAGCTTACAGGGTGGTGAGCAGTTCTTC
>TRBV19|few|TRBJ2-7|-
CASSGGLHEQYF
TGTGCCAGTAGCGGGGGGCTCCACGAGCAGTACTTC
>TRBV7-3|-|TRBJ2-3|TRBD2
CASSLGLAGPTDTQYF
TGTGCCAGCAGCCTCGGACTAGCGGGCCCCACAGATACGCAGTATTTT
>TRBV27|-|TRBJ2-7|TRBD1
CASKGQGFSYEQYF
TGTGCCAGCAAGGGACAGGGGTTCTCCTACGAGCAGTACTTC